A selection of T cell receptor beta chains follows, all from one sample in a study of beta chain features in type 1 diabetes. Some clones are missing from TCRdb's copy, which holds only in-frame ones; the method was immunoSEQ multiplex PCR. Seen here are fewer than 550,000 clones, roughly 11% observed once, and the top ten hold over 0.035%. Sequenced input: naive CD4+ T cells from blood. The source is a woman aged 18-29 years in good health. CDR3s include the opening cysteine and the closing phenylalanine or tryptophan. The D gene is left open where the match is weak. Clone size, where shown, is once, few, many, or a class for clones that have expanded.

TRBJ2-3 | - | TRBV7-2 | - | CASSKGYTDTQYF | TGTGCCAGCAGCAAAGGCTACACAGATACGCAGTATTTT
TRBJ1-4 | few | TRBV6-5 | TRBD1 | CASSSRQGFNEKLFF | TGTGCCAGCAGTTCCCGACAGGGCTTTAATGAAAAACTGTTTTTT
TRBJ1-1 | - | TRBV30 | - | CAWSVRMNTEAFF | TGTGCCTGGAGTGTACGTATGAACACTGAAGCTTTCTTT
TRBJ2-3 | - | TRBV11-3 | - | CASTLRGGLGGDTQYF | TGTGCCAGCACCCTTAGGGGGGGGCTAGGTGGAGATACGCAGTATTTT
TRBJ1-2 | - | TRBV28 | - | CASSLGQGGGYTF | TGTGCCAGCAGTTTAGGGCAGGGCGGTGGCTACACCTTC
TRBJ2-5 | - | TRBV7-2 | - | CASSPSLQETQYF | TGTGCCAGCAGCCCGAGTCTACAAGAGACCCAGTACTTC
TRBJ2-4 | few | TRBV7-6 | - | CASSFGTGSAKNIQYF | TGTGCCAGCAGCTTTGGAACAGGGTCAGCCAAAAACATTCAGTACTTC
TRBJ1-1 | - | TRBV29-1 | TRBD1 | CSVDQGGTLRAFF | TGCAGCGTTGATCAGGGGGGAACCTTAAGAGCTTTCTTT
TRBJ2-7 | few | TRBV7-2 | - | CASSSLFGLEAYEQYF | TGTGCCAGCAGCTCGCTTTTCGGATTAGAAGCCTACGAGCAGTACTTC
TRBJ1-2 | - | TRBV14 | TRBD1 | CASSRTGDYGYTF | TGTGCCAGCAGCAGGACAGGGGACTATGGCTACACCTTC
TRBJ1-5 | - | TRBV7-9 | TRBD1 | CASSSGQGLNQPQHF | TGTGCCAGCAGCTCGGGACAGGGGCTCAATCAGCCCCAGCATTTT
TRBJ2-3 | few | TRBV7-2 | TRBD1 | CASDRGRYRDFPDTQYF | TGTGCCAGCGACAGGGGTCGTTACCGCGACTTCCCAGATACGCAGTATTTT
TRBJ2-5 | few | TRBV2 | - | CASSGTGQETQYF | TGTGCCAGCAGTGGGACTGGCCAAGAGACCCAGTACTTC
TRBJ2-1 | - | TRBV5-1 | TRBD1 | CASSFSDRDYNEQFF | TGCGCCAGCAGCTTCTCGGACAGGGACTACAATGAGCAGTTCTTC
TRBJ2-4 | - | TRBV11-2 | - | CASSPPGNIQYF | TGTGCCAGCAGCCCCCCTGGAAACATTCAGTACTTC
TRBJ2-3 | - | TRBV7-2 | - | CASSLVPTDTQYF | TGTGCCAGCAGCTTGGTGCCGACAGATACGCAGTATTTT
TRBJ2-3 | few | TRBV2 | TRBD2 | CASSAGLGQGDTQYF | TGTGCCAGCAGTGCAGGACTAGGGCAAGGAGATACGCAGTATTTT
TRBJ2-3 | - | TRBV12-5 | TRBD1 | CASGLGTAPDTQYF | TGTGCTAGTGGTCTCGGGACAGCCCCAGATACGCAGTATTTT
TRBJ2-7 | - | TRBV6-5 | - | CASREGYEQYF | TGTGCCAGCAGGGAGGGCTACGAGCAGTACTTC
TRBJ2-3 | - | TRBV5-1 | TRBD2 | CASSPTSGGTDTQYF | TGCGCCAGCAGCCCTACTAGCGGGGGGACGGATACGCAGTATTTT
TRBJ2-3 | - | TRBV9 | - | CASSATPQQAQYF | TGTGCCAGCAGCGCCACACCTCAGCAGGCGCAGTATTTT
TRBJ2-7 | few | TRBV13 | - | CASSLGTQYEQYF | TGTGCCAGCAGCTTAGGGACCCAATACGAGCAGTACTTC
TRBJ2-3 | - | TRBV10-3 | TRBD2 | CAIGLAGLTDTQYF | TGTGCCATCGGACTAGCGGGCCTCACAGATACGCAGTATTTT
TRBJ2-5 | - | TRBV4-3 | - | CASSQVFTAYQETQYF | TGCGCCAGCAGCCAAGTTTTTACCGCGTACCAAGAGACCCAGTACTTC
TRBJ1-2 | few | TRBV9 | - | CASSVVGSGGYGYTF | TGTGCCAGCAGCGTAGTGGGGTCAGGAGGCTATGGCTACACCTTC
TRBJ2-4 | many | TRBV15 | - | CATSTQRSGAKNIQYF | TGTGCCACCAGCACCCAGAGGAGCGGTGCCAAAAACATTCAGTACTTC
TRBJ2-1 | - | TRBV2 | TRBD2 | CASRTGTSEYNEQFF | TGTGCCAGCAGGACCGGGACTAGCGAGTACAATGAGCAGTTCTTC
TRBJ2-4 | few | TRBV4-2 | - | CASSHSNIQYF | TGTGCCAGCAGCCACTCAAACATTCAGTACTTC
TRBJ2-5 | - | TRBV27 | TRBD2 | CASRTSGQETQYF | TGTGCCAGCAGGACTAGCGGCCAAGAGACCCAGTACTTC
TRBJ1-1 | - | TRBV20-1 | - | CSASAPQSAFF | TGCAGTGCTAGTGCCCCCCAGTCCGCTTTCTTT
TRBJ2-6 | few | TRBV4-3 | - | CASSQAGTPFFSGANVLTF | TGCGCCAGCAGCCAAGCTGGGACACCTTTCTTCTCTGGGGCCAACGTCCTGACTTTC
TRBJ2-1 | few | TRBV9 | - | CASSVAVTPLEQFF | TGTGCCAGCAGCGTAGCTGTGACTCCCCTCGAGCAGTTCTTC
TRBJ1-3 | few | TRBV2 | - | CASQIQSSGNTIYF | TGTGCCAGCCAAATACAGAGCTCTGGAAACACCATATATTTT
TRBJ2-5 | few | TRBV2 | - | CASSVAAQETQYF | TGTGCCAGCAGTGTAGCGGCCCAAGAGACCCAGTACTTC
TRBJ2-5 | - | TRBV7-6 | - | CASSLDLTQYF | TGTGCCAGCAGCTTAGATCTGACCCAGTACTTC
TRBJ2-5 | - | TRBV9 | - | CASSGGGMETQYF | TGTGCCAGCAGCGGTGGGGGTATGGAGACCCAGTACTTC
TRBJ2-5 | - | TRBV18 | - | CASSPGLETQYF | TGTGCCAGCTCACCAGGCCTGGAGACCCAGTACTTC
TRBJ1-5 | few | TRBV28 | TRBD1 | CASSRRSRGVKNDQPQHF | TGTGCCAGCAGTCGGCGATCCAGGGGGGTAAAGAACGATCAGCCCCAGCATTTT
TRBJ1-1 | few | TRBV29-1 | - | CSVVKGQNTEAFF | TGCAGCGTTGTCAAGGGGCAGAACACTGAAGCTTTCTTT